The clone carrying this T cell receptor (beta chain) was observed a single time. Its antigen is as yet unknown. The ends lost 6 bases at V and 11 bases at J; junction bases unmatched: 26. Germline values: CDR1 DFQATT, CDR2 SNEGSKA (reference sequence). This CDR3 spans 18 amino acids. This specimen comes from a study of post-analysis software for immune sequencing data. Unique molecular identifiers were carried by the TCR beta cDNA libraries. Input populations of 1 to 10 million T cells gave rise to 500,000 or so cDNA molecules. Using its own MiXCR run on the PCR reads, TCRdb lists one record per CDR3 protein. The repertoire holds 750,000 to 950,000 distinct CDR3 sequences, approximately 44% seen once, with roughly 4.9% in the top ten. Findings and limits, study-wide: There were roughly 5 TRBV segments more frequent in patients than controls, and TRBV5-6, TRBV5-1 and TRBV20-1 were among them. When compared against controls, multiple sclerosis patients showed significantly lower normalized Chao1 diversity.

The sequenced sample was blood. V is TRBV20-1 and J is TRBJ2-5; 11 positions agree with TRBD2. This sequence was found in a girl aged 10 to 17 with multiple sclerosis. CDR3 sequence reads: CSAVLAGVRGGSYNEQYF. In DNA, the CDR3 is TGCAGTGCGGTACTAGCGGGAGTACGGGGCGGATCCTACAATGAGCAGTACTTC.